This T cell receptor (beta chain) was sequenced for a study of control samples from healthy donors and cancer patients. Produced via immunoSEQ multiplex PCR; TCRdb's table is partial and in-frame only. The sample lists about 180,000 clones, roughly nine tenths occurring once. CDR1 and CDR2 from the germline V gene are SGHTA and FQGNSA. The CDR3 is 13 amino acids. V lost 5 bases, J lost 2 bases, and 9 bases lay in between. This clone was observed a single time. The clonotype comes from a young man in good health. The rearrangement links TRBV7-2 to TRBJ1-1; D is uncertain. Sequenced material: blood. In DNA, the CDR3 is TGTGCCAGCAGCATAAGCCGAAACACTGAAGCTTTCTTT. Its translation is CASSISRNTEAFF. Using reference TRBV7-2 and TRBJ1-1 for the parts outside the CDR3, the full variable domain is GAGVSQSPSNKVTEKGKDVELRCDPISGHTALYWYRQSLGQGLEFLIYFQGNSAPDKSGLPSDRFSAERTGGSVSTLTIQRTQQEDSAVYLCASSISRNTEAFFGQGTRLTVV.